What follows describes a single T cell receptor beta chain. TCRdb's copy holds only in-frame clones and misses some; the assay was immunoSEQ multiplex PCR. This sample carries roughly 45,000 clones, roughly 84% of them seen once, and the ten largest clones take 4% to 5.5%. This sample is part of a study of blood T cell repertoires in COVID-19. Study-level background: Nucleic acid was either cDNA or gDNA, and it came from T cells, B-cell-depleted T cells, or PBMCs.

This CDR3 is 13 amino acids long. The trim removed 4 bases at V and 5 bases at J, leaving 4 bases unmatched. Germline V CDR1 and CDR2: ENHRY, SYGVKD. The receptor was isolated from a man aged 50 to 59 with active COVID-19. The source material was peripheral blood. This rearrangement joins TRBV10-3 to TRBJ2-7; 8 nucleotides align to TRBD1. The CDR3 here is CAISGTGIDEQYF. The CDR3 coding sequence is TGTGCCATCAGTGGGACAGGGATCGACGAGCAGTACTTC.